What follows are 17 T cell receptor beta chains derived from one specimen sequenced in a study of cytomegalovirus exposure and HLA in healthy donors. The PCR was carried out with 60 Vbeta primers and 13 Jbeta primers. Produced via immunoSEQ multiplex PCR; TCRdb's table is partial and in-frame only. The sample records about 200,000 clones, under 85% being singletons. Sequenced material: PBMCs. Source of these receptors: a man between 45 and 60 years old in good health and CMV-seronegative.

The chain uses TRBV10-3 and TRBJ2-7; 10 bases are a match to TRBD1. The CDR3 totals 15 residues. V lost 3 bases, J lost 3 bases, and 5 bases stayed unmatched. From germline, CDR1 is ENHRY and CDR2 SYGVKD. The CDR3 region is CAISDSGTGDYEQYF. CDR3 sequence (DNA): TGTGCCATCAGTGATTCCGGGACAGGGGACTACGAGCAGTACTTC.

The chain has TRBV6-1 and TRBJ1-5, with D uncertain. Germline CDR1 reads MNHNS; CDR2 reads SASEGT. The CDR3 is made up of 15 amino acids. Between the trimmed V and J ends, which lost 3 bases and 0 bases, there was a span of 9 bases. Here the CDR3 DNA reads TGTGCCAGCAGTGAGTGGGGAGCTAGCAATCAGCCCCAGCATTTT. As protein: CASSEWGASNQPQHF.

The CDR3 sequence: CASSPPLEIKEADTQYF. CDR3 in DNA: TGTGCCAGCTCACCACCATTGGAGATTAAAGAAGCAGATACGCAGTATTTT. The chain joins TRBV18 to TRBJ2-3; D remains ambiguous. V was pared by 0 bases and J by 4 bases, with 17 bases between. This CDR3 region has 17 residues. Germline V gene data show CDR1 as KGHSH and CDR2 as LQKENI. Filled out from reference TRBV18 and TRBJ2-3, the complete variable domain reads NAGVMQNPRHLVRRRGQEARLRCSPMKGHSHVYWYRQLPEEGLKFMVYLQKENIIDESGMPKERFSAEFPKEGPSILRIQQVVRGDSAAYFCASSPPLEIKEADTQYFGPGTRLTVL.

The rearrangement links TRBV7-2 to TRBJ2-1; 10 positions match TRBD2. The V gene's germline CDR1 is SGHTA and CDR2 FQGNSA. The ends lost 4 bases at V and 4 bases at J; junction bases unmatched: 10. There are 17 residues in the CDR3. This chain's CDR3 is CASSSGGSGRPYNEQFF. The CDR3 DNA sequence: TGTGCCAGCAGCTCCGGGGGTAGCGGGAGGCCTTACAATGAGCAGTTCTTC.

As DNA, the CDR3 is TGTGCCAGCAGCCGGGGACAGGACTACGAGCAGTACTTC. Protein sequence: CASSRGQDYEQYF. The genes are TRBV5-8 and TRBJ2-7; TRBD1 aligns across 8 bases. Trimming removed 4 bases from V and 3 bases from J; junction bases left unmatched: 3. The CDR3 extends over 13 amino acids. From germline, CDR1 is SGHTS and CDR2 YDEGEE. Together with reference TRBV5-8 and TRBJ2-7, the CDR3 gives the full variable domain: EAGVTQSPTHLIKTRGQQATLRCSPISGHTSVYWYQQALGLGLQFLLWYDEGEERNRGNFPPRFSGRQFPNYSSELNVNALELEDSALYLCASSRGQDYEQYFGPGTRLTVT.

V is TRBV9 and J is TRBJ2-2; D not resolved. Germline V gene lookup returns CDR1 SGDLS and CDR2 YYNGEE. V lost 2 bases and J lost 5, with 7 bases in between. The CDR3 loop spans 13 amino acids. CDR3 coding DNA: TGTGCCAGCAGCGTCGGTATTACCGGGGAGCTGTTTTTT. Its translation is CASSVGITGELFF.

This clone was observed a handful of times. J is TRBJ2-7 and V is TRBV28; 7 positions agree with TRBD1. V was clipped by 5 bases and J by 2 bases; unmatched bases: 9. This CDR3 is 15 amino acids long. CDR1 MDHEN and CDR2 SYDVKM come from the germline V gene. CDR3 DNA sequence: TGTGCCAGCAGTCCGACAGGGAATAGGGCCTACGAGCAGTACTTC. It codes for CASSPTGNRAYEQYF.

This clone has a handful of counts. This chain links TRBV28 with TRBJ2-7; perhaps TRBD1 as D (6 bases). CDR3 size: 16 residues. Per the germline V gene, CDR1 is MDHEN and CDR2 is SYDVKM. Trimming shortened V by 4 bases and J by 3 bases, and 19 bases separated the two germline ends. The chain's CDR3 is CASSSRTGFRVYEQYF. DNA of the CDR3: TGTGCCAGCAGTTCTAGAACAGGGTTTCGTGTCTACGAGCAGTACTTC.

The V call is TRBV11-2, the J call TRBJ1-3; 10 bases match TRBD1. The germline CDR1 and CDR2 sequences are SGHAT and FQNNGV. V shed 8 bases and J 2 bases; nucleotides not matched to a gene: 12. The length of the CDR3 is 17 residues. The chain's CDR3 is CASSRLGQGMTGNTIYF. The CDR3 coding sequence is TGTGCCAGCTCTCGCTTGGGACAGGGGATGACTGGAAACACCATATATTTT. The full variable domain, completed using reference TRBV11-2 and TRBJ1-3, is EAGVAQSPRYKIIEKRQSVAFWCNPISGHATLYWYQQILGQGPKLLIQFQNNGVVDDSQLPKDRFSAERLKGVDSTLKIQPAKLEDSAVYLCASSRLGQGMTGNTIYFGEGSWLTVV.

This rearrangement joins TRBV5-6 to TRBJ2-5, with 7 bases matching TRBD1. Per the germline V gene, CDR1 is SGHDT and CDR2 is YYEEEE. V lost 4 bases, J lost 0 bases, and 3 bases stayed unmatched. CDR3 length: 14 amino acids. The CDR3 DNA is TGTGCCAGCAGCATGGGACAGTACCAAGAGACCCAGTACTTC. Translating gives CASSMGQYQETQYF.

The rearrangement links TRBV27 to TRBJ1-2; D not resolved. The CDR3 is made up of 13 amino acids. The V gene's germline CDR1 is MNHEY and CDR2 SMNVEV (reference sequence). Deletions cut 2 bases from V and 7 bases from J, with 11 bases between. The CDR3 is CASSLNGGSGYTF. Written as DNA, the CDR3 is TGTGCCAGCAGTTTAAATGGCGGGTCTGGCTACACCTTC.

This chain uses TRBV28 with TRBJ1-1; TRBD1 aligns across 7 bases. The CDR3 loop spans 15 amino acids. The V gene end was trimmed by 3 bases and the J gene end by 1 base; junction bases not matched to a gene: 5. Germline-derived CDR1 and CDR2 are MDHEN and SYDVKM. The CDR3 DNA sequence: TGTGCCAGCAGTTTGGACAGGAACTCGAACACTGAAGCTTTCTTT. This sequence encodes CASSLDRNSNTEAFF.

V is TRBV30 and J is TRBJ1-1; D is perhaps TRBD1 (6 bases). Trimming removed 7 bases from V and 5 bases from J, with 14 bases in between. Looked up from germline, CDR1 is GTSNPN and CDR2 is SVGIG (reference sequence). The CDR3 contains 12 residues. CDR3 amino acids: CAYQGIRTEAFF. The CDR3 DNA reads TGTGCCTACCAGGGGATTCGGACTGAAGCTTTCTTT.

Here the CDR3 reads CAIKTGTGYNEQFF. The CDR3 region has the DNA TGTGCCATCAAAACCGGGACAGGCTACAATGAGCAGTTCTTC. The chain recombines TRBV10-3 with TRBJ2-1; 8 bases line up with TRBD1. The trim removed 7 bases at V and 3 bases at J, leaving 5 bases unmatched. Germline CDR1 is ENHRY and CDR2 is SYGVKD. The CDR3 has 14 amino acids.

This clone turned up a few times. V is TRBV11-2 and J is TRBJ2-7; a weak D match, TRBD2 (6 bases). Trimming removed 1 base from V and 3 bases from J, with 7 bases in between. Germline CDR1 is SGHAT and CDR2 is FQNNGV. CDR3 length: 13 amino acids. In DNA, the CDR3 is TGTGCCAGCAGCTTAGTGGGGGGCTACGAGCAGTACTTC. It codes for CASSLVGGYEQYF.

This chain connects TRBV5-7 to TRBJ1-4, with 8 nucleotides matching TRBD1. TRBV5-7 is an open reading frame whose function is uncertain. This CDR3 region has 15 residues. V shed 4 bases and J 7 bases; nucleotides not matched to a gene: 9. The CDR3 DNA reads as TGTGCCAGCAGCGACCTCGGACAGGGTGGTGAAAAACTGTTTTTT. Its translation is CASSDLGQGGEKLFF.

V is TRBV19 and J is TRBJ2-3, with D maybe TRBD1 (6 bases). Deletions cut 6 bases from V and 2 bases from J, with 15 bases between. The V gene's germline CDR1 is LNHDA and CDR2 SQIVND (reference sequence). This CDR3 region has 15 residues. Here the CDR3 reads CASRRTGHSTDTQYF. Here the CDR3 DNA reads TGTGCCAGTAGGCGCACAGGGCACTCCACAGATACGCAGTATTTT.